The 20 T cell receptor beta chains given below trace back to one sample, sequenced in a study of blood T cell repertoires in COVID-19 (dated by TCRdb to 2018 to 2020). The library was obtained by the immunoSEQ multiplex PCR assay. TCRdb stores this immuneACCESS table with in-frame sequences only. Part of the clones is absent; in the studies checked, under half of the shortfall reflects unresolved V genes, and no reason is known for the rest. The sample table contains roughly 26,000 clones; only one count was recorded for approximately 80% of them. Clones ranked in the top ten supply over 20% of the sample. Source material: peripheral blood. These TCRs come from a human donor in a cohort sampled during active COVID-19.

The V gene is TRBV15, the J gene TRBJ1-6; a weak D match, TRBD1 (6 bases). The CDR3 has 17 amino acids. Germline CDR1 and CDR2: LNHNV and YYDKDF (reference sequence). V shed 0 bases and J shed 6 bases, with 15 bases lying between them. The DNA for the CDR3 is TGTGCCACCAGCAGAGAATTCATGCAGGGGTCTAATTCACCCCTCCACTTT. It codes for CATSREFMQGSNSPLHF.

V is TRBV6-1 and J is TRBJ2-7; 8 bases map to TRBD1. This CDR3 is 14 amino acids long. The germline V gene encodes CDR1 MNHNS and CDR2 SASEGT. J gave up 7 bases and V 2 bases, and 7 bases lay outside the gene matches. CDR3 coding DNA: TGTGCCAGCAGTGAAACAGGGGGATTCGGGGAGCAGTACTTC. It is translated as CASSETGGFGEQYF.

The chain recombines TRBV6-5 with TRBJ2-2; the match to TRBD2 covers 9 bases. The V gene's germline CDR1 is MNHEY and CDR2 SVGAGI. With 5 bases clipped from V and 1 base from J, the junction kept 2 bases outside the gene matches. This CDR3 region has 15 residues. The CDR3 here is CASSPLAGNTGELFF. CDR3 sequence (DNA): TGTGCCAGCAGTCCACTAGCGGGGAACACCGGGGAGCTGTTTTTT.

Concerning this clone: In the same sample, other DNA sequences code for this CDR3. The chain joins TRBV5-1 to TRBJ1-4; maybe TRBD1 (5 bases). V was cut by 0 bases and J by 4 bases, with 7 bases left in between. The germline gives CDR1 SGHRS, CDR2 YFSETQ. The CDR3 is made up of 14 amino acids. CDR3 in amino acids: CASSLGQGNEKLFF. The CDR3 DNA reads TGCGCCAGCAGCTTGGGCCAGGGTAATGAAAAACTGTTTTTT.

The chain couples TRBV6-2 or TRBV6-3 to TRBJ2-7; 7 nucleotides line up with TRBD2. The CDR3 loop spans 14 amino acids. V gave up 6 bases and J gave up 4 bases; unmatched junction bases: 9. The germline CDR1 and CDR2 sequences are MNHEY and SVGEGT. The CDR3 nucleotides read TGTGCCAGCAGCCGAGCGGGACCGATTTACGAGCAGTACTTC. Translation: CASSRAGPIYEQYF.

V is TRBV7-2 and J is TRBJ2-3; 10 bases are a match to TRBD2. Germline values: CDR1 SGHTA, CDR2 FQGNSA. The CDR3 extends over 14 amino acids. V dropped 3 bases and J dropped 10; count of bases not matched to a gene: 7. CDR3 nucleotide sequence: TGTGCCAGCAGCTTGGTGGCTAGCGGGAGTTCGCAGTATTTT. It codes for CASSLVASGSSQYF. The variable domain in full, with the rest retrieved from reference TRBV7-2 and TRBJ2-3, is GAGVSQSPSNKVTEKGKDVELRCDPISGHTALYWYRQSLGQGLEFLIYFQGNSAPDKSGLPSDRFSAERTGGSVSTLTIQRTQQEDSAVYLCASSLVASGSSQYFGPGTRLTVL.

The chain uses TRBV7-8 and TRBJ2-3, with a weak D call TRBD2 (7 bases). Germline CDR1 reads SGHVS; CDR2 reads FQNEAQ. V lost 1 base, J lost 2 bases, and 13 bases lay in between. The CDR3 runs 16 residues. CDR3 nucleotide sequence: TGTGCCAGCAGCTTAGGCGGCGGGGGCTTCACAGATACGCAGTATTTT. Translation gives CASSLGGGGFTDTQYF.

This clone has a handful of counts. The V gene is TRBV7-9, the J gene TRBJ1-2, with D perhaps TRBD1 (6 bases). There are 15 residues in the CDR3. The ends were cut back, 2 bases at V and 4 bases at J, with 14 bases in the middle. Germline V gives CDR1 SEHNR, CDR2 FQNEAQ (reference sequence). Here the CDR3 DNA reads TGTGCCAGCAGCTTACAATCAGGGGTCGGCTATGGCTACACCTTC. Translating it yields CASSLQSGVGYGYTF.

The chain carries TRBV7-6 and TRBJ2-3; D perhaps matches TRBD1 (6 bases). The CDR3 covers 16 residues. The germline gives CDR1 SGHVS, CDR2 FNYEAQ. Trimming left V 5 bases short and J 2 bases short, with 17 bases between. The DNA of the CDR3 is TGTGCCAGCAGCCGAGAGACAGGAACCTCCACAGATACGCAGTATTTT. Encoded protein: CASSRETGTSTDTQYF.

The chain is built from TRBV5-4 and TRBJ2-3, with D perhaps TRBD1 (6 bases). This CDR3 comprises 15 residues. Per germline, CDR1 SGHNT and CDR2 YYREEE (reference sequence). The ends were cut back, 2 bases at V and 2 bases at J, with 12 bases in the middle. CDR3 DNA sequence: TGTGCCAGCAGCTTCACAGGGTATGACACAGATACGCAGTATTTT. Translation gives CASSFTGYDTDTQYF.

The V and J genes are TRBV28 and TRBJ2-3; 10 positions match TRBD1. Germline V lookup: CDR1 MDHEN, CDR2 SYDVKM. The CDR3 is 16 amino acids. J lost 6 bases, V lost 5 bases, and 11 bases had no gene match. CDR3: CASSPLPGTGDDTQYF. As DNA, the CDR3 is TGTGCCAGCAGTCCACTCCCCGGGACAGGGGACGATACGCAGTATTTT.

This chain connects TRBV4-1 to TRBJ1-1; a possible D gene is TRBD1 (5 bases). This CDR3 region has 13 residues. Germline CDR1 and CDR2: MGHRA and YSYEKL. The germline V and J ends were trimmed by 1 base and 11 bases, with 14 bases remaining between them. CDR3 sequence (DNA): TGCGCCAGCAGCCAAGTCGAAGGGGCGACGGCTTTCTTT. Translated, it gives CASSQVEGATAFF.

The V call is TRBV14, the J call TRBJ2-7; maybe TRBD2 (6 bases). The CDR3 extends over 14 amino acids. The V and J ends lost 3 bases and 1 base respectively, with 10 bases between them. Germline V gene lookup returns CDR1 SGHDN and CDR2 FVKESK. The CDR3 DNA follows: TGTGCCAGCAGCCATGGAGGGGTGTCCTACGAGCAGTACTTC. Translating it yields CASSHGGVSYEQYF. Using reference TRBV14 and TRBJ2-7 for the parts outside the CDR3, the full variable domain is EAGVTQFPSHSVIEKGQTVTLRCDPISGHDNLYWYRRVMGKEIKFLLHFVKESKQDESGMPNNRFLAERTGGTYSTLKVQPAELEDSGVYFCASSHGGVSYEQYFGPGTRLTVT.

The chain recombines TRBV7-9 with TRBJ1-2; D perhaps matches TRBD1 (5 bases). The length of the CDR3 is 16 residues. Between the trimmed V and J ends, which lost 5 bases and 3 bases, there was a span of 19 bases. The V gene's germline CDR1 is SEHNR and CDR2 FQNEAQ (reference sequence). CDR3 DNA: TGTGCCAGCAGCCCCGGACAAGGAAGACGGCACTATGGCTACACCTTC. Encoded protein: CASSPGQGRRHYGYTF.

The table lists this clone with a count of one. This chain links TRBV6-5 with TRBJ1-6; D may be TRBD1 (5 bases). The CDR3 length is 15 residues. Trimming shortened V by 4 bases and J by 7 bases, and 14 bases separated the two germline ends. Germline CDR1 MNHEY, CDR2 SVGAGI. CDR3 sequence reads: CASSWEGRGNSPLHF. The CDR3 DNA reads as TGTGCCAGCAGTTGGGAGGGTCGGGGGAATTCACCCCTCCACTTT.

This chain links TRBV7-6 with TRBJ2-1, with 9 bases aligning to TRBD2. This CDR3 has 16 residues. Looked up from germline, CDR1 is SGHVS and CDR2 is FNYEAQ. The J segment lost 7 bases and the V segment lost 5 bases, leaving 12 bases of the junction unmatched. The CDR3 loop reads CASSPHGAGGINEQFF. CDR3 nucleotide sequence: TGTGCCAGCAGCCCCCACGGGGCGGGGGGGATTAATGAGCAGTTCTTC.

V and J are TRBV3-1 (or the pseudogene TRBV3-2) and TRBJ2-7, with 9 positions matching TRBD2. J gave up 6 bases and V 5 bases, and 11 bases lay outside the gene matches. The germline V gene has CDR1 LGHDT and CDR2 YNNKEL (reference sequence). The CDR3 sequence is 15 residues long. The CDR3 protein is CASSDRGRGPPEQYF. The CDR3 DNA sequence: TGTGCCAGCAGCGACCGCGGGAGGGGCCCCCCCGAGCAGTACTTC.

The genes are TRBV10-2 and TRBJ2-3, with D possibly being TRBD2 (5 bases). The germline CDR1 and CDR2 sequences are WSHSY and SAAADI. V shed 6 bases and J shed 2 bases, with 12 bases lying between them. The CDR3 totals 14 residues. The CDR3 sequence: CASRPGLATDTQYF. DNA of the CDR3: TGCGCCAGCAGGCCCGGCCTAGCCACAGATACGCAGTATTTT.

The chain uses TRBV5-1 and TRBJ2-7, with 12 bases identical to TRBD1. The CDR3 sequence is 14 residues long. Germline V gene lookup returns CDR1 SGHRS and CDR2 YFSETQ. V was clipped by 4 bases and J by 3 bases; unmatched bases: 2. The CDR3 DNA sequence: TGCGCCAGCAGCGGGGACAGGGGGCTCTACGAGCAGTACTTC. It yields the protein CASSGDRGLYEQYF.

The chain links TRBV5-1 to TRBJ2-3, with 11 bases that match TRBD2. Germline V gives CDR1 SGHRS, CDR2 YFSETQ. J lost 1 base, V lost 3 bases, and 1 base had no gene match. There are 15 residues in the CDR3. CDR3 nucleotide sequence: TGCGCCAGCAGCTCGGGACTAGCGGGCACAGATACGCAGTATTTT. Amino acids: CASSSGLAGTDTQYF. Full variable domain (outside the CDR3, taken from reference TRBV5-1 and TRBJ2-3): KAGVTQTPRYLIKTRGQQVTLSCSPISGHRSVSWYQQTPGQGLQFLFEYFSETQRNKGNFPGRFSGRQFSNSRSEMNVSTLELGDSALYLCASSSGLAGTDTQYFGPGTRLTVL.